This TCR beta chain comes out of a study of persistence of HIV-infected CD4 T cells (dated by TCRdb to the early 2020s). Background for the entire study: The median time the participants had spent on suppressive ART was less than 9 years. Peripheral blood samples of up to about 180 mL were taken at multiple time points, with the exception of a couple of participants who underwent leukapheresis at a single time point. CMV- and HIV-1 Gag-responding CD4+ T cells were isolated from ART-treated individuals so that antigen-driven clonal expansion of HIV-1-infected cells could be examined. Proviral sequencing was used to assess clonality among infected cells, whereas TCRbeta sequencing gauged the clonality of all cells within each sorted population. For the TCR cluster analysis across participants, 8 participants were included for CMV and more than 5 participants for Gag. The paper's findings and limits, for the study overall: TCRbeta richness in CMV- and Gag-responding cells was significantly lower than in anti-CD3/anti-CD28-responding cells; CMV-responding cells had higher oligoclonality than CD3/CD28-stimulated and Gag-responding cells. Within the same sorted populations, TCR oligoclonality correlated with proviral oligoclonality. Only a small number of individuals took part in the study, and the range of antigens tested was limited. Bulk TCR analyses could not be limited to the rare CMV-responding cells that actually contained HIV-1 proviruses. Antigen-responding cells were enriched for degenerate expanded CDR3beta sequences, which suggests convergent selection of CD4+ responses to CMV and Gag.

TCRbeta repertoires were sequenced from genomic DNA with the immunoSEQ hsTCRB assay version 4 in survey mode. Genomic DNA was diluted to 7.5 to 10 ng/uL, and up to roughly 1 ug per sample was used for TCRbeta sequencing. In the original analysis: ImmunoSeq Analyzer 3.0 was used for analysis of TCRbeta data, and diversity was computed on productive nucleotide rearrangements. Using the Immunarch R package, lower-bound TCR diversity was estimated with the improved Chao index and clonality was estimated with the Gini coefficient. Nucleotide rearrangements that differed but encoded the same CDR3beta amino acid sequence were counted as separate clonotypes. Differential abundance analysis found TCRbeta sequences that were significantly enriched in antigen-responding cells compared with anti-CD3/anti-CD28-activated cells. Using predicted peptide-MHC specificity as the basis, GLIPH2 grouped TCRs into clusters, both for each participant individually and for the merged data sets that combined participants. What TCRdb holds here is the immuneACCESS table cut down to in-frame rearrangements. Part of the clones is not present; checked against another copy, under half of the missing clones reflect an unresolved V gene, and the others are unexplained. D and trimming come from the DNA, and the V and J calls and clone size come from that table. In this sample the table shows approximately 20,000 clones, about 62% of which occur a single time. Of the sample, approximately 1.9% is held by the ten largest clones.

Remarks on this clone: Its cognate antigen has yet to be identified. Qualities for individual bases were not recorded, and no much larger clone is one base off.

This sample's treatment or condition label indicates: suppressive antiretroviral therapy. A pool of overlapping HIV-1 Gag 15-mer peptides, at around 1 ug per peptide per mL, was used to stimulate the cells. CD4+ T cells that responded were sorted based on upregulation of both CD40 ligand and CD69. HIV-1-infected adults in whom suppressive ART had been started during chronic infection were enrolled as participants. For at least 4 years, the participants' plasma HIV-1 RNA had been undetectable, below 50 copies/mL. To be included, participants needed a CD4+ T cell count above 400 cells/uL and a positive CMV serology. Before stimulation, PBMCs were isolated using density centrifugation and then depleted of CD8+ T cells. CD8-depleted PBMCs were stimulated for about 18 hours with anti-CD28/CD49d costimulation, CD40-blocking antibody and enfuvirtide to prevent new infections. Cells were sorted on a Beckman Coulter MoFlo Legacy or XDP sorter, with propidium iodide excluding dead cells. Genomic DNA was extracted using the QIAamp DNA Mini Kit for samples with more than one million cells and using the Quick-DNA Microprep Kit for all other samples.

The CDR3 has 15 amino acids, counting the end cysteine and phenylalanine. Only CDR3 DNA remains: 45 bases, in frame from the first base. The V and J ends are trimmed by 4 bases and 5 bases, leaving 17 bases between them. CDR1 and CDR2 are drawn from the germline V gene: MNHEY, SVGAGI. This specimen was CD4+ T cells sorted from PBMCs after roughly 20-hour stimulation, taken from a patient who received antiretroviral therapy. What this sample's cell subset or site label stands for: CD40L+CD69+ CD4 T cells responding to HIV-1 Gag peptides. The chain links TRBV6-5 with TRBJ1-1; a tentative D call is TRBD1 (6 bases match). The source of this sequence is an adult woman with HIV who was CMV-seropositive. The CDR3 protein: CASSFLGGGRTEAFF. The DNA is TGTGCCAGCAGTTTCTTAGGGGGGGGCCGTACTGAAGCTTTCTTT.